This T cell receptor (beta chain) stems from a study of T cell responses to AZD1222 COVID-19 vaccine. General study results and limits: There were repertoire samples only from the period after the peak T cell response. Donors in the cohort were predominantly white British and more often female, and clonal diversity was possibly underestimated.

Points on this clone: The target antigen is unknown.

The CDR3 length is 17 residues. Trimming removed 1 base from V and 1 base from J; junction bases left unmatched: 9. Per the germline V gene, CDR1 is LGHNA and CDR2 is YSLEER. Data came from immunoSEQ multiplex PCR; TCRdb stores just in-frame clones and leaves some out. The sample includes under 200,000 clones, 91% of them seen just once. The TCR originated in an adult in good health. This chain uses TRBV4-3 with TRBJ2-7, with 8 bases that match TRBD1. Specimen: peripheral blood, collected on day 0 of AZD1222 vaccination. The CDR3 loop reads CASSQVPSGTGSYEQYF. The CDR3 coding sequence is TGCGCCAGCAGCCAAGTTCCCTCCGGGACAGGATCCTACGAGCAGTACTTC.